This entry lists 26 T cell receptor beta chains sequenced from one sample in a study of PD-1 blockade in classical Hodgkin lymphoma. TCRdb's table, derived via immunoSEQ multiplex PCR, lists solely in-frame clones and lacks some. The sample consists of approximately 12,000 clones, about 90% of them appearing once. Brentuximab vedotin exposure varied, and every patient relapsed after autologous stem cell transplantation. Sample: peripheral blood mononuclear cells (PBMCs), taken at baseline. These receptors were taken from a human donor with classical Hodgkin lymphoma.

The chain employs TRBV27 and TRBJ2-1, with 9 bases aligning to TRBD2. The V gene's germline CDR1 is MNHEY and CDR2 SMNVEV (reference sequence). The CDR3 is 17 residues long. J lost 3 bases, V lost 3 bases, and 9 bases had no gene match. This CDR3 reads CASSFIRASGDYNEQFF. The CDR3 DNA follows: TGTGCCAGCAGTTTCATTCGGGCTAGCGGGGACTACAATGAGCAGTTCTTC.

The chain is built from TRBV19 and TRBJ2-7; 8 bases map to TRBD1. This CDR3 region has 17 residues. Germline lookup yields CDR1 LNHDA and CDR2 SQIVND (reference sequence). V was clipped by 3 bases and J by 3 bases; unmatched bases: 13. CDR3 sequence reads: CASSMRVRTGSFYEQYF. CDR3 coding DNA: TGTGCCAGTAGTATGAGAGTGCGGACAGGGAGTTTCTACGAGCAGTACTTC.

The gene calls are TRBV29-1 and TRBJ2-1; 13 positions match TRBD2. Germline trimming cut 3 bases from V and 0 bases from J; bases unmatched to any gene: 14. Germline V CDR1 and CDR2: SQVTM, ANQGSEA. The CDR3 runs 20 residues. DNA for the CDR3: TGCAGCGTTGAGGGGGGGCCGGGACTAGCGGGATATGACTCCTACAATGAGCAGTTCTTC. Translating gives CSVEGGPGLAGYDSYNEQFF.

The chain links TRBV18 to TRBJ2-5; D tentatively reads TRBD1 or TRBD2 (5 bases each). The V end lost 5 bases, the J end lost 4 bases, and 17 bases lay between the germline ends. This CDR3 is 15 amino acids long. Germline CDR1 reads KGHSH; CDR2 reads LQKENI. The chain's CDR3 is CASSANTIGAETQYF. The CDR3 nucleotides read TGTGCCAGCTCAGCGAACACTATCGGGGCAGAGACCCAGTACTTC.

The J gene is TRBJ2-5, the V gene TRBV5-4; 11 nucleotides agree with TRBD2. CDR1 is SGHNT, CDR2 YYREEE, per germline (reference sequence). The CDR3 runs to 16 residues. The J segment lost 5 bases and the V segment lost 3 bases, leaving 9 bases of the junction unmatched. For the CDR3, the DNA is TGTGCCAGCAGCTCCCCCATAGCGGGGGGGCTGGAGACCCAGTACTTC. This encodes CASSSPIAGGLETQYF.

J is TRBJ2-3 and V is TRBV30; 15 bases agree with TRBD2. The CDR3 has 17 residues. The V gene's germline CDR1 is GTSNPN and CDR2 SVGIG (reference sequence). V was clipped by 1 base and J by 5 bases; unmatched bases: 7. The CDR3 sequence is CAWSAGLAGGKGDTQYF. DNA for the CDR3: TGTGCCTGGAGTGCCGGACTAGCGGGGGGGAAGGGAGATACGCAGTATTTT.

The chain recombines TRBV16 with TRBJ2-3; no clear D. Trimming shortened V by 4 bases and J by 2 bases, and 10 bases separated the two germline ends. CDR3 length: 14 amino acids. The germline V gene encodes CDR1 KGHSY and CDR2 FQNENV. For the CDR3, the DNA is TGTGCCAGCAGCCCGTATCTGACCACAGATACGCAGTATTTT. It specifies CASSPYLTTDTQYF.

V and J are TRBV7-9 and TRBJ2-2; no reliable D call. Germline CDR1 and CDR2: SEHNR and FQNEAQ (reference sequence). The CDR3 is 13 amino acids. The V end was cut by 4 bases, the J end by 3 bases, with 6 bases between. The CDR3 reads CASSYMDTGELFF. CDR3 nucleotide sequence: TGTGCCAGCAGCTACATGGACACCGGGGAGCTGTTTTTT.

The chain combines TRBV7-9 with TRBJ2-1; D is ambiguous. The V gene's germline CDR1 is SEHNR and CDR2 FQNEAQ (reference sequence). Trimming removed 1 base at V and 8 bases at J, with 15 bases between. The CDR3 runs to 15 residues. The DNA for the CDR3 is TGTGCCAGCAGCTTAGACCCGCCAGCATCACATGAGCAGTTCTTC. It yields the protein CASSLDPPASHEQFF.

This chain joins TRBV18 and TRBJ2-1, with D perhaps matching TRBD1 or TRBD2 (5 bases each). This CDR3 has 13 residues. Germline values: CDR1 KGHSH, CDR2 LQKENI. Between the trimmed V and J ends, which lost 3 bases and 6 bases, there was a span of 9 bases. The CDR3 reads CASSPGASNEQFF. Written as DNA, the CDR3 is TGTGCCAGCTCACCCGGGGCCAGCAATGAGCAGTTCTTC.

The chain employs TRBV18 and TRBJ2-4; D is perhaps TRBD1 or TRBD2 (5 bases each). The CDR3 consists of 15 residues. Trimming took off 4 bases at V and 0 bases at J, with 10 bases between the two ends. Germline V gene data show CDR1 as KGHSH and CDR2 as LQKENI. In DNA, the CDR3 is TGTGCCAGCTCACGCCCGGGGCTAGCCAAAAACATTCAGTACTTC. Its protein product is CASSRPGLAKNIQYF.

The chain uses TRBV7-5 and TRBJ1-6. TRBV7-5 is a recognized pseudogene. This CDR3 is built from 14 residues. CDR3 nucleotides: TGTGCCAGCAGCTTAGCCCAACTACCTTCACCCCTCCACTTT. Protein: CASSLAQLPSPLHF.

This chain uses TRBV6-1 with TRBJ1-5; D remains ambiguous. There are 16 residues in the CDR3. The germline V and J ends were trimmed by 1 base and 0 bases, with 10 bases remaining between them. Germline-derived CDR1 and CDR2 are MNHNS and SASEGT. CDR3 DNA sequence: TGTGCCAGCAGTGAAGTGGGCGGCAATAGCAATCAGCCCCAGCATTTT. Its protein product is CASSEVGGNSNQPQHF.

The V and J genes are TRBV6-4 and TRBJ2-2, with 8 bases fitting TRBD1. The V segment lost 6 bases and the J segment 4 bases; nucleotides outside the gene matches: 10. Germline CDR1 reads MRHNA; CDR2 reads SNTAGT. The CDR3 has 16 amino acids. The CDR3 DNA sequence: TGTGCCAGCAGACAACGAACAGGGGGTTTCACCGGGGAGCTGTTTTTT. Its protein product is CASRQRTGGFTGELFF.

The rearrangement links TRBV6-5 to TRBJ2-7; D tentatively fits TRBD1 or TRBD2 (5 bases each). CDR3 length equals 15 residues. Germline loops: CDR1 MNHEY, CDR2 SVGAGI. The V end was cut by 6 bases, the J end by 3 bases, with 18 bases between. The CDR3 region has the DNA TGTGCCAGCAGCCCACGGATGGGGACCCGCTACGAGCAGTACTTC. Amino acid sequence: CASSPRMGTRYEQYF.

The sample holds a few counts of this clone. This chain uses TRBV9 with TRBJ1-1; 9 nucleotides match TRBD1. With 0 bases clipped from V and 4 bases from J, the junction kept 4 bases outside the gene matches. The CDR3 contains 15 residues. CDR1 is SGDLS and CDR2 is YYNGEE in the germline V gene. CDR3 residues: CASSVEGQGSTEAFF. In nucleotides, the CDR3 is TGTGCCAGCAGCGTAGAGGGACAGGGAAGCACTGAAGCTTTCTTT.

The chain employs TRBV5-6 and TRBJ2-7; D is unclear. Trimming shortened V by 0 bases and J by 6 bases, and 16 bases separated the two germline ends. Per germline, CDR1 SGHDT and CDR2 YYEEEE. This CDR3 comprises 15 residues. CDR3 region: CASSLDAESPFEQYF. The CDR3 region has the DNA TGTGCCAGCAGCTTGGACGCGGAGAGCCCCTTCGAGCAGTACTTC.

The V call is TRBV15, the J call TRBJ2-1; 9 nucleotides match TRBD2. The J segment lost 3 bases and the V segment lost 5 bases, leaving 5 bases of the junction unmatched. This CDR3 is 15 amino acids long. Looked up from germline, CDR1 is LNHNV and CDR2 is YYDKDF (reference sequence). This chain's CDR3 is CATSQGTSSYNEQFF. The CDR3 DNA sequence: TGTGCCACCAGCCAAGGGACTAGCAGCTACAATGAGCAGTTCTTC.

This chain links TRBV27 with TRBJ2-7, with 8 bases identical to TRBD1. The CDR3 sequence is 15 residues long. Germline values: CDR1 MNHEY, CDR2 SMNVEV (reference sequence). The V segment lost 2 bases and the J segment 7 bases; nucleotides outside the gene matches: 10. CDR3 sequence (DNA): TGTGCCAGCAGTTTACAGGGGGCTTTCCCCTTAGAGCAGTACTTC. This gives the protein CASSLQGAFPLEQYF.

The V gene is TRBV5-1, the J gene TRBJ1-1; D uncertain. The V end lost 0 bases, the J end lost 0 bases, and 9 bases lay between the germline ends. The CDR3 is 15 amino acids. CDR1 and CDR2 from the germline V gene are SGHRS and YFSETQ. CDR3: CASSLARQVNTEAFF. The CDR3 coding sequence is TGCGCCAGCAGCTTGGCCAGGCAGGTGAACACTGAAGCTTTCTTT. The full variable domain, in which reference TRBV5-1 and TRBJ1-1 provide the parts outside the CDR3, is KAGVTQTPRYLIKTRGQQVTLSCSPISGHRSVSWYQQTPGQGLQFLFEYFSETQRNKGNFPGRFSGRQFSNSRSEMNVSTLELGDSALYLCASSLARQVNTEAFFGQGTRLTVV.

This chain uses TRBV30 with TRBJ2-5; 16 positions match TRBD2. There are 16 residues in the CDR3. CDR1 is GTSNPN and CDR2 is SVGIG in the germline V gene (reference sequence). V dropped 7 bases and J dropped 5; count of bases not matched to a gene: 10. The CDR3 reads CASSGTSGRAGETQYF. CDR3 nucleotides: TGTGCCTCATCCGGGACTAGCGGGAGGGCCGGGGAGACCCAGTACTTC.

This clone was counted once. The chain carries TRBV7-2 and TRBJ2-2, with TRBD1 matching 8 bases. The CDR3 contains 13 residues. J was trimmed by 9 bases and V by 5 bases; bases with no gene match: 5. CDR1 SGHTA and CDR2 FQGNSA come from the germline V gene. CDR3 sequence (DNA): TGTGCCAGCAGCCCCTGGGACAGGTGGGAGCTGTTTTTT. Translating it yields CASSPWDRWELFF. Drawing the rest from reference TRBV7-2 and TRBJ2-2, the complete variable domain is GAGVSQSPSNKVTEKGKDVELRCDPISGHTALYWYRQSLGQGLEFLIYFQGNSAPDKSGLPSDRFSAERTGGSVSTLTIQRTQQEDSAVYLCASSPWDRWELFFGEGSRLTVL.

The chain employs TRBV4-2 and TRBJ2-5; D is unresolved. Trimming pared 0 bases from V and 5 bases from J, leaving 13 bases between. This CDR3 is 15 amino acids long. Per germline, CDR1 LGHNA and CDR2 YNFKEQ. CDR3 region: CASSQEYAVGETQYF. In DNA form, the CDR3 reads TGTGCCAGCAGCCAAGAATATGCAGTGGGGGAGACCCAGTACTTC.

V gene TRBV5-6 combines with J gene TRBJ1-3; D may be TRBD1 (6 bases). The CDR3 extends over 15 amino acids. V was pared by 3 bases and J by 7 bases, with 17 bases between. CDR1 SGHDT and CDR2 YYEEEE come from the germline V gene. CDR3 region: CASSSLGGEGNTIYF. CDR3 nucleotide sequence: TGTGCCAGCAGCTCCCTAGGGGGAGAGGGTAACACCATATATTTT. The full variable domain, with the rest looked up from reference TRBV5-6 and TRBJ1-3, is DAGVTQSPTHLIKTRGQQVTLRCSPKSGHDTVSWYQQALGQGPQFIFQYYEEEERQRGNFPDRFSGHQFPNYSSELNVNALLLGDSALYLCASSSLGGEGNTIYFGEGSWLTVV.

The J gene is TRBJ2-7, the V gene TRBV2; no definite D call. Deletions cut 7 bases from V and 3 bases from J, with 13 bases between. The CDR3 extends over 13 amino acids. Germline lookup yields CDR1 SNHLY and CDR2 FYNNEI. Here the CDR3 reads CASIWAVNYEQYF. CDR3 DNA sequence: TGTGCCAGCATCTGGGCGGTGAACTACGAGCAGTACTTC.

The chain recombines TRBV15 with TRBJ2-1; 9 nucleotides align to TRBD1. Trimming removed 4 bases from V and 2 bases from J; junction bases left unmatched: 6. Germline lookup yields CDR1 LNHNV and CDR2 YYDKDF (reference sequence). This CDR3 region has 16 residues. The CDR3 spells CATSMDRGLPYNEQFF. Here the CDR3 DNA reads TGTGCCACCAGCATGGACAGGGGACTTCCCTACAATGAGCAGTTCTTC. Complete variable domain (other parts from reference TRBV15 and TRBJ2-1): DAMVIQNPRYQVTQFGKPVTLSCSQTLNHNVMYWYQQKSSQAPKLLFHYYDKDFNNEADTPDNFQSRRPNTSFCFLDIRSPGLGDTAMYLCATSMDRGLPYNEQFFGPGTRLTVL.